The T cell receptor (beta chain) under discussion was sequenced for a study of CD8 T cells in Susac syndrome. The study sequenced TCR beta in blood CD8+ and CD4+ T cells. Negative isolation was used for CD8+ and CD4+ T cells, and FACS enrichment was applied to TEMRA cells. RNA amounts of roughly 0.45 to 1 ug underwent reverse transcription with random hexamers. Across 54 Vbeta and 13 Jbeta, TCR beta CDR3 was amplified with immunoSEQ multiplex PCR. TCRdb called the immunoSEQ multiplex PCR reads again in MiXCR, with one record for every CDR3 protein. The sample contains around 280,000 distinct CDR3 sequences, roughly 84% of which appear only once. The germline V and J ends were trimmed by 0 bases and 1 base, with 10 bases remaining between them. Germline V gene lookup returns CDR1 MNHEY and CDR2 SVGAGI. This CDR3 spans 15 amino acids.

This rearrangement joins TRBV6-5 to TRBJ2-7; no reliable D call. The clonotype comes from a human donor with multiple sclerosis. Specimen: CD8+ T cells from PBMCs. This CDR3 is CASSYSITASYEQYF. CDR3 nucleotide sequence: TGTGCCAGCAGTTACTCGATAACGGCGTCCTACGAGCAGTACTTC.